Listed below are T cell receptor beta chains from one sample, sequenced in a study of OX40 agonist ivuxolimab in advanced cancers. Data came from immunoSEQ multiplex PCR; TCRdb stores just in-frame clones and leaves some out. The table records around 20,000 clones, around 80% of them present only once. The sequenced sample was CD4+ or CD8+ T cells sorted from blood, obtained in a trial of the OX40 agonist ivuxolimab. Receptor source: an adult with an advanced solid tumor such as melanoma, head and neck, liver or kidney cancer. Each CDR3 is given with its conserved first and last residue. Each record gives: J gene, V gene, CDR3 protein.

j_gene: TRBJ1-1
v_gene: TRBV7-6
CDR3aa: CASSHTGTGEVVAFF

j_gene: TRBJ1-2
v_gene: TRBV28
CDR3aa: CASKSQGVRRGYTF

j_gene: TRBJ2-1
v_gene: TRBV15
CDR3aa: CATLGQGARLAANEQFF

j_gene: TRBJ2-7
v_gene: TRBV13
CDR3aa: CASSSTGTGRRYEQYF

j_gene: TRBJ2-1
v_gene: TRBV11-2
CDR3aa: CASSLHGGSEQFF

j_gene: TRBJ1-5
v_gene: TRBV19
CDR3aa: CASSERGLRNQPQHF

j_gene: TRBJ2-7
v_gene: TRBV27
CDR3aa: CASSPSGTVVSYEQYF

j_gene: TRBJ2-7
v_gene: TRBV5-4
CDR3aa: CASSLLGQGHAWEQYF

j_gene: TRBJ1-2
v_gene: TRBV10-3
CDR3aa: CAISGEDDNYGYTF

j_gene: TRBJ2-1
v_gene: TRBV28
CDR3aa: CASSATGWNEQFF

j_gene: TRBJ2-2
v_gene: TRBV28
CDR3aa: CASSLLTDTGELFF

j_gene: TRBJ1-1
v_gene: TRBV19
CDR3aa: CASSMWGENTEAFF

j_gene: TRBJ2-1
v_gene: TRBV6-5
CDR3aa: CASSYGEYNEQFF

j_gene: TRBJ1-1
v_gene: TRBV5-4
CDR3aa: CASSPGRVNTEAFF

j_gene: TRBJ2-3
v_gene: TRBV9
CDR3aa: CASSGTGAFTDTQYF

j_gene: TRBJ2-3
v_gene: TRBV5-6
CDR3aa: CASSLVIGAGGNTDTQYF

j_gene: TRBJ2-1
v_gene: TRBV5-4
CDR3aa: CASSFSGGEQFF

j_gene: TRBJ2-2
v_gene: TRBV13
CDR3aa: CASSRQGPTGELFF

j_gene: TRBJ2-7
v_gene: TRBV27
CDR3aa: CASSSRDLLTEQYF

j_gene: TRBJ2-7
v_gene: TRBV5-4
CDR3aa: CATSNPGTGDYEQYF

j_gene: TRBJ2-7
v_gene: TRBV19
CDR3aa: CASRQGASEQYF

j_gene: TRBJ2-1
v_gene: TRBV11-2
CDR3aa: CASSLGAGQFF

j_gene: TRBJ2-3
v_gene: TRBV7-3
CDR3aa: CASSSWADTQYF

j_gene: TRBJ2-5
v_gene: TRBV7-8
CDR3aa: CASSFAGRRSQYF

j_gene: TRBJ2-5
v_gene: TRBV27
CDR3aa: CASGLVEETQYF

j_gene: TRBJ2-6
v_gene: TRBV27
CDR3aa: CASSTLSGANVLTF

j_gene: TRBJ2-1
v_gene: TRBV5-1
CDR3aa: CASSLAPSPVGYNEQFF

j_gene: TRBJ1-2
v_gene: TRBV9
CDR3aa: CASDSGAEEGYTF

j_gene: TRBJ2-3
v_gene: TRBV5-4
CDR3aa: CASSLDTFGTGGTDTQYF

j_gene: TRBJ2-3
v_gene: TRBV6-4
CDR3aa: CAIDLTRASGTDTQYF

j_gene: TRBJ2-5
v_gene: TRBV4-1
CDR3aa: CASSQVGRETQYF

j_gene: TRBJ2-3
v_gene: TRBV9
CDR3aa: CASTKGRGGTDTQYF

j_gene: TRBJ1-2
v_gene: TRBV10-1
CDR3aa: CASSESEMGPLNYGYTF

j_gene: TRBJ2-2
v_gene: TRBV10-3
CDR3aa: CAISWVAENTGELFF

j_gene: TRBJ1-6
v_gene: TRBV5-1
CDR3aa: CASSLGTAPLHF